What follows is one T cell receptor (beta chain) and its context. V was pared by 8 bases and J by 5 bases, with 12 bases between. The CDR3 length is 12 residues. The data belong to a study of Ad26.COV2.S vaccination and SARS-CoV-2 variants. Treatment described: 15 to 20 received Ad26.COV2.S at low or high dose, single or two shots; several received placebo; per-sample allocation not given. Sampling happened 63 days after the first vaccine or placebo injection. Produced via immunoSEQ multiplex PCR; TCRdb's table is partial and in-frame only. The table shows about 350,000 clones, with roughly 90% occurring only once.

The sequence derives from a person between 18 and 65 years old who received the Ad26.COV2.S COVID-19 vaccine or a placebo. Here the sequenced sample was peripheral blood, taken in a trial of Ad26.COV2.S vaccine versus placebo. V and J are TRBV12-3 or TRBV12-4 and TRBJ2-5; no reliable D call. CDR3 amino acids: CASRLDRETQYF. The CDR3, as DNA: TGTGCCAGCCGGTTGGATAGGGAGACCCAGTACTTC.